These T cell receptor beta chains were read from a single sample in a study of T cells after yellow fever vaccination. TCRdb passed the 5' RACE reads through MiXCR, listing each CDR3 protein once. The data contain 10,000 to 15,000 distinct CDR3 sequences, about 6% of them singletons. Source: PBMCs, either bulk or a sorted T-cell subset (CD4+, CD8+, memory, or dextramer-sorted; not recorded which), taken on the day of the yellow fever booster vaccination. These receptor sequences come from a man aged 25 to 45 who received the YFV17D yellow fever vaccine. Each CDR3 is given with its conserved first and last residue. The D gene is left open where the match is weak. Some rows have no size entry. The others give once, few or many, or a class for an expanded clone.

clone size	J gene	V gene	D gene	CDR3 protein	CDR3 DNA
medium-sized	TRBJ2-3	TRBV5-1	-	CASSLRERRTDTQYF	TGCGCCAGCAGCTTGAGGGAGAGGCGGACAGATACGCAGTATTTT
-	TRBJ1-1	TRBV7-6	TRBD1	CASSLTTYRGNTEAFF	TGTGCCAGCAGCTTAACCACCTACAGGGGGAACACTGAAGCTTTCTTT
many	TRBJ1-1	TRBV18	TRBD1	CASSPGTGRSTEAFF	TGTGCCAGCTCACCCGGGACAGGGCGCTCGACTGAAGCTTTCTTT
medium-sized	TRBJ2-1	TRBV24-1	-	CATSDLGGNEQFF	TGTGCCACCAGTGATTTAGGGGGGAATGAGCAGTTCTTC
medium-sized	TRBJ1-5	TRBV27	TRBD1	CASSFQGVGQPQHF	TGTGCCAGCAGTTTCCAGGGGGTAGGACAGCCCCAGCATTTT
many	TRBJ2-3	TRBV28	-	CASSLRLTGPSTQYF	TGTGCCAGCAGTTTAAGACTCACAGGACCCAGTACGCAGTATTTT
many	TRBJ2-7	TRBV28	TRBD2	CAIHSGSIYEQYF	TGTGCCATCCACAGCGGGAGTATCTACGAGCAGTACTTC
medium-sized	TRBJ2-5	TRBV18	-	CASSPPGRVETQYF	TGTGCCAGCTCACCACCTGGCAGGGTTGAGACCCAGTACTTC
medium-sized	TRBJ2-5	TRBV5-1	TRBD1	CASSNGQGKETQYF	TGCGCCAGCAGCAACGGACAGGGGAAAGAGACCCAGTACTTC
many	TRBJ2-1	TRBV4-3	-	CASSQGGRSRSYNEQFF	TGCGCCAGCAGCCAAGGTGGGCGGAGCAGGTCCTACAATGAGCAGTTCTTC
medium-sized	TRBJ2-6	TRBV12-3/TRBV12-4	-	CASSLGPGANVLTF	TGTGCCAGCAGTTTAGGGCCTGGGGCCAACGTCCTGACTTTC
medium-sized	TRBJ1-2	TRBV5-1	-	CASSPRGPDYGYTF	TGCGCCAGCAGCCCGCGGGGGCCGGACTATGGCTACACCTTC
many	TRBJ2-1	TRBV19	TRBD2	CASSMGGTTHNEQFF	TGTGCCAGTAGTATGGGGGGGACTACCCACAATGAGCAGTTCTTC
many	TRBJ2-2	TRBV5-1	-	CASSLREYSGELFF	TGCGCCAGCAGCTTGCGGGAGTATTCCGGGGAGCTGTTTTTT
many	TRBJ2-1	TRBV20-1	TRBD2	CSARVREGSYNEQFF	TGCAGTGCTAGAGTCCGGGAGGGGTCCTACAATGAGCAGTTCTTC
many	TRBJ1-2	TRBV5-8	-	CASSPPPGTEYGYTF	TGTGCCAGCAGCCCCCCCCCCGGGACGGAGTATGGCTACACCTTC
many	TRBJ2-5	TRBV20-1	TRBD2	CSASSLAEYQETQYF	TGCAGTGCTAGTTCGCTAGCGGAATACCAAGAGACCCAGTACTTC
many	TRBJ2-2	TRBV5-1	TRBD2	CASSVLAGQNTGELFF	TGCGCCAGCAGCGTTCTAGCGGGCCAGAACACCGGGGAGCTGTTTTTT
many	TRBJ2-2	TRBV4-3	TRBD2	CASSQETSGRPIGGELFF	TGCGCCAGCAGCCAAGAGACTAGCGGGAGGCCGATAGGCGGGGAGCTGTTTTTT
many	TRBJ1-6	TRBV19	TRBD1	CASSMDRSYNSPLHF	TGTGCCAGTAGTATGGACAGGTCCTATAATTCACCCCTCCACTTT
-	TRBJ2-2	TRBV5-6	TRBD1	CARSSGGTNTGELFF	TGTGCCAGAAGCTCAGGGGGAACGAACACCGGGGAGCTGTTTTTT
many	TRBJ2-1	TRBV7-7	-	CASSLALAAYNEQFF	TGTGCTAGCAGCTTAGCGCTTGCGGCCTACAATGAGCAGTTCTTC
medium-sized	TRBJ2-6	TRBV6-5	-	CASSYTGLRRSGANVLTF	TGTGCCAGCAGTTACACGGGACTGAGGCGCTCTGGGGCCAACGTCCTGACTTTC
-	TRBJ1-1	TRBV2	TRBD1	CTICQGATPTEAFF	TGTACCATCTGTCAGGGGGCAACCCCCACTGAAGCTTTCTTT
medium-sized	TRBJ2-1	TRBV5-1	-	CASSLGASGFHNEQFF	TGCGCCAGCAGCTTGGGGGCGAGCGGGTTCCACAATGAGCAGTTCTTC
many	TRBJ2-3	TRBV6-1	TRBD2	CASSEVLAGASDTQYF	TGTGCCAGCAGTGAAGTCCTAGCGGGGGCGTCAGATACGCAGTATTTT
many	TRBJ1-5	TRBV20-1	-	CSARPPGSNSNQPQHF	TGCAGTGCCAGACCTCCGGGCTCAAATAGCAATCAGCCCCAGCATTTT
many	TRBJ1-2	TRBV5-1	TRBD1	CASSLAAGGTAIDGYTF	TGCGCCAGCAGCTTGGCCGCGGGAGGGACAGCGATCGATGGCTACACCTTC